Included here is one T cell receptor beta chain sequence, with context. The sample belongs to a study of blood T cell repertoires in COVID-19. On the study more broadly: Acute and convalescent COVID-19 samples came from the United States, Italy and Spain. PBMCs, B-cell-depleted T cells, or T cells were the source of the cDNA or gDNA that made up the material.

Under the authors' procedure: Reference gene primer amplification yielded estimated nucleated cell counts. Using immunoSEQ multiplex PCR, the repertoire was profiled, and TCRdb retains in-frame clones only, with some absent. V and J calls and clone size are those listed in that table; D and trimming were worked out from the DNA. The sample shows tens of thousands of clones, around 74% of them seen only once. In germline, CDR1 is MDHEN, CDR2 SYDVKM. The CDR3 is 15 residues long. With V trimmed by 1 base and J by 14 bases, 12 bases remained unmatched. Specimen: peripheral blood. This sequence was found in a woman between 50 and 59 years old with active or convalescent COVID-19. The V call is TRBV28, the J call TRBJ1-2, with 11 bases lining up with TRBD1. The CDR3 sequence: CASSLSLGQGARNTF. The CDR3 DNA is TGTGCCAGCAGTTTATCGCTCGGACAGGGGGCGCGAAATACCTTC.